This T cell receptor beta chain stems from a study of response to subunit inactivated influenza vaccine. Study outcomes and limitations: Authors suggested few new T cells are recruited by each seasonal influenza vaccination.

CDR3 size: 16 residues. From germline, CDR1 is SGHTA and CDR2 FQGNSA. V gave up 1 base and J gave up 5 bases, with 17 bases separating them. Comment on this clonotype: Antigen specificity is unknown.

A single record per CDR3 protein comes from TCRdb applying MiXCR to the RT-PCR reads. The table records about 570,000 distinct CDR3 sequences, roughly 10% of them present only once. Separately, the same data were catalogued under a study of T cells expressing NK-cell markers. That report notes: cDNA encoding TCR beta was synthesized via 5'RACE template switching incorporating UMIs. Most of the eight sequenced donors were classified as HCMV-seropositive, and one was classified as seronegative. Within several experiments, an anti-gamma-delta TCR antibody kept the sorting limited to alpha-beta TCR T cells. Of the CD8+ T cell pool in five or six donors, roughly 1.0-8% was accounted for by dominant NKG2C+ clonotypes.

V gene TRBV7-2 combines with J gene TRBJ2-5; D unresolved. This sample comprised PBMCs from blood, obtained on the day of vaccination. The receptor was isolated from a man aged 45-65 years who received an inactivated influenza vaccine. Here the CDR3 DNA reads TGTGCCAGCAGCTTAGGATCCGGGCCTTCCAGGGAGACCCAGTACTTC. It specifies CASSLGSGPSRETQYF. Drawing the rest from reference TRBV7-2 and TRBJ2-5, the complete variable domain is GAGVSQSPSNKVTEKGKDVELRCDPISGHTALYWYRQSLGQGLEFLIYFQGNSAPDKSGLPSDRFSAERTGGSVSTLTIQRTQQEDSAVYLCASSLGSGPSRETQYFGPGTRLLVL.